The 24 T cell receptor beta chains below come from one sample, sequenced in a study of technical replicates of blood from a few donors. TCRdb keeps only in-frame clones here, not all; method: immunoSEQ multiplex PCR. The sample carries 74,000 or so clones, 96% recorded once. The sequencing input was T cells isolated from PBMCs. These receptors were collected from a human donor in good health.

The rearrangement joins TRBV18 to TRBJ1-1; D uncertain. V lost 4 bases to trimming and J lost 8 bases, with 11 bases between them. The CDR3 totals 12 residues. Germline assignment: CDR1 KGHSH and CDR2 LQKENI. The CDR3 nucleotides read TGTGCCAGCTCACAATCAAACTCCGAAGCTTTCTTT. This translates into CASSQSNSEAFF.

Here the CDR3 DNA reads TGTGCCAGCAGCTTTGGTGGGGGACAGGACGTACACTATGGCTACACCTTC. Translating gives CASSFGGGQDVHYGYTF. V usage is TRBV11-3 and J usage is TRBJ1-2, with 8 nucleotides matching TRBD1. With 3 bases clipped from V and 3 bases from J, the junction kept 12 bases outside the gene matches. The CDR3 spans 17 residues. The V gene's germline CDR1 is SGHNT and CDR2 YENEEA.

This chain uses TRBV27 with TRBJ2-1; D uncertain. Germline V CDR1 and CDR2: MNHEY, SMNVEV (reference sequence). The CDR3 is 12 amino acids. V gave up 3 bases and J gave up 6 bases, with 6 bases separating them. CDR3 residues: CASSFGGNEQFF. Here the CDR3 DNA reads TGTGCCAGCAGTTTCGGCGGCAATGAGCAGTTCTTC.

The CDR3 DNA reads TGTGCCAGCAGCTTAGGGGGAGGGCCCTCACCCCTCCACTTT. The encoded protein is CASSLGGGPSPLHF. V is TRBV11-3 and J is TRBJ1-6; D gene unclear. There are 14 residues in the CDR3. In germline, CDR1 is SGHNT, CDR2 YENEEA. Trimming left V 1 base short and J 10 bases short, with 11 bases between.

J is TRBJ2-7 and V is TRBV28, with 11 nucleotides matching TRBD2. Germline V gene lookup returns CDR1 MDHEN and CDR2 SYDVKM. The CDR3 extends over 15 amino acids. V was pared by 1 base and J by 7 bases, with 6 bases of the junction left unmatched. CDR3 bases: TGTGCCAGCAGTTTATTTACTAGCGGGAGTGGGGAGCAGTACTTC. Translated, it gives CASSLFTSGSGEQYF.

The V gene is TRBV30, the J gene TRBJ1-2, with D possibly TRBD1 on 6 matching bases. The V and J ends lost 4 bases and 5 bases respectively, with 23 bases between them. CDR3 length: 16 residues. Germline V gives CDR1 GTSNPN, CDR2 SVGIG (reference sequence). CDR3 bases: TGTGCCTGGACAAATGAAGGGGGGGCGGAGGTTTATGGCTACACCTTC. Translating gives CAWTNEGGAEVYGYTF.

V is TRBV4-1 and J is TRBJ1-3; D not certain. The CDR3 is made up of 14 amino acids. Trimming left V 2 bases short and J 0 bases short, with 5 bases between. Germline CDR1 reads MGHRA; CDR2 reads YSYEKL. CDR3 residues: CASSQPISGNTIYF. CDR3 nucleotides: TGCGCCAGCAGCCAACCCATCTCTGGAAACACCATATATTTT.

The chain links TRBV9 to TRBJ1-2, with D unresolved. V was shortened by 0 bases and J by 2 bases, with 5 bases between the two germline ends. The CDR3 has 13 amino acids. Germline V gene lookup returns CDR1 SGDLS and CDR2 YYNGEE. CDR3: CASSVGGNYGYTF. CDR3 in DNA: TGTGCCAGCAGCGTAGGAGGGAACTATGGCTACACCTTC.

CDR3 in amino acids: CASSEGRARTGELFF. The CDR3 nucleotides are TGCGCCAGCAGTGAAGGCAGGGCGCGGACCGGGGAGCTGTTTTTT. V and J are TRBV10-2 and TRBJ2-2, with a possible D match to TRBD1 (5 bases). The germline V and J ends were trimmed by 3 bases and 5 bases, with 13 bases remaining between them. CDR3 length equals 15 residues. Germline CDR1 and CDR2: WSHSY and SAAADI.

The gene calls are TRBV5-1 and TRBJ1-1; D not resolved. The V gene lost 0 bases and the J gene lost 4 bases, with 7 bases spanning the gap. The CDR3 is 13 amino acids. From germline, CDR1 is SGHRS and CDR2 YFSETQ. The CDR3: CASSLVGSTEAFF. In DNA form, the CDR3 reads TGCGCCAGCAGCTTGGTAGGGAGCACTGAAGCTTTCTTT.

The chain couples TRBV10-1 to TRBJ1-2; 7 bases map to TRBD1. V lost 4 bases, J lost 4 bases, and 3 bases stayed unmatched. The CDR3 extends over 13 amino acids. CDR1 WNHNN and CDR2 SYGVQD come from the germline V gene (reference sequence). The CDR3 reads CASSAGTAYGYTF. The CDR3, as DNA: TGCGCCAGCAGTGCTGGGACAGCCTATGGCTACACCTTC.

This chain joins TRBV5-1 and TRBJ2-7, with 9 nucleotides matching TRBD1. The trim removed 5 bases at V and 3 bases at J, leaving 9 bases unmatched. The germline V gene has CDR1 SGHRS and CDR2 YFSETQ. This CDR3 comprises 15 residues. The CDR3 region is CASRQEGTGNYEQYF. The CDR3 DNA reads as TGCGCCAGCAGACAGGAGGGGACAGGGAACTACGAGCAGTACTTC.

The chain combines TRBV4-2 with TRBJ2-4; TRBD1 matches at 7 bases. This CDR3 contains 15 residues. Per germline, CDR1 LGHNA and CDR2 YNFKEQ. Unmatched junction bases numbered 7, after V lost 3 bases and J lost 5 bases. In DNA, the CDR3 is TGTGCCAGCAGCCAGGATTACAGGGGTCAAAACATTCAGTACTTC. Translating gives CASSQDYRGQNIQYF.

The sample holds one count of this clone. This rearrangement joins TRBV6-1 to TRBJ2-4, with 7 bases that match TRBD2. In germline, CDR1 is MNHNS, CDR2 SASEGT. The trim removed 2 bases at V and 0 bases at J, leaving 7 bases unmatched. The CDR3 runs to 17 residues. In DNA form, the CDR3 reads TGTGCCAGCAGTGAATGGGGGGGGGTTCTAGCCAAAAACATTCAGTACTTC. It specifies CASSEWGGVLAKNIQYF.

The V call is TRBV6-6, the J call TRBJ2-7; 10 bases line up with TRBD2. Losses at the gene ends were 8 bases for V and 2 bases for J; bases not matched to a gene: 3. The CDR3 sequence is 13 residues long. CDR1 MNHNY and CDR2 SVGAGI come from the germline V gene (reference sequence). This chain's CDR3 is CASASGSAYEQYF. As DNA, the CDR3 is TGTGCCAGCGCTAGCGGGAGTGCCTACGAGCAGTACTTC.

This CDR3 is CASSRGGITEAFF. The CDR3 DNA reads TGTGCCAGCAGCCGCGGGGGTATTACTGAAGCTTTCTTT. The chain couples TRBV7-6 to TRBJ1-1; possible D gene TRBD1, 5 bases. The ends were cut back, 5 bases at V and 5 bases at J, with 12 bases in the middle. The CDR3 totals 13 residues. CDR1 and CDR2 from the germline V gene are SGHVS and FNYEAQ.

J is TRBJ2-7 and V is TRBV18; D uncertain. Germline V gives CDR1 KGHSH, CDR2 LQKENI. V lost 2 bases and J lost 4, with 9 bases in between. The CDR3 has 13 amino acids. CDR3 nucleotide sequence: TGTGCCAGCTCACCATCGGAACTATACGAGCAGTACTTC. Protein product: CASSPSELYEQYF.

This rearrangement joins TRBV5-6 to TRBJ2-3; D may be TRBD2 (5 bases). CDR1 and CDR2 from the germline V gene are SGHDT and YYEEEE. The CDR3 extends over 13 amino acids. Trimming took off 2 bases at V and 1 base at J, with 5 bases between the two ends. The CDR3 DNA reads as TGTGCCAGCAGCTTTAGCGGCACAGATACGCAGTATTTT. Protein product: CASSFSGTDTQYF. The variable domain in full, completed from reference TRBV5-6 and TRBJ2-3, reads DAGVTQSPTHLIKTRGQQVTLRCSPKSGHDTVSWYQQALGQGPQFIFQYYEEEERQRGNFPDRFSGHQFPNYSSELNVNALLLGDSALYLCASSFSGTDTQYFGPGTRLTVL.

In its sample, this clone was seen a few times. The chain combines TRBV4-1 with TRBJ2-3; 11 bases map to TRBD2. CDR1 is MGHRA, CDR2 YSYEKL, per germline. The ends lost 5 bases at V and 6 bases at J; junction bases unmatched: 7. This CDR3 contains 15 residues. CDR3 in amino acids: CASSFLAGGVDTQYF. CDR3 nucleotide sequence: TGCGCCAGCAGCTTCTTAGCGGGAGGGGTGGATACGCAGTATTTT.

CDR3 in amino acids: CASQASSGGAGWDDEQFF. The CDR3 nucleotides are TGCGCCAGCCAGGCGAGTAGCGGGGGGGCTGGATGGGACGATGAGCAGTTCTTC. The rearrangement links TRBV5-1 to TRBJ2-1; 11 positions agree with TRBD2. The trim removed 7 bases at V and 8 bases at J, leaving 20 bases unmatched. This CDR3 is built from 18 residues. Looked up from germline, CDR1 is SGHRS and CDR2 is YFSETQ. Full variable domain (remainder filled in from reference TRBV5-1 and TRBJ2-1): KAGVTQTPRYLIKTRGQQVTLSCSPISGHRSVSWYQQTPGQGLQFLFEYFSETQRNKGNFPGRFSGRQFSNSRSEMNVSTLELGDSALYLCASQASSGGAGWDDEQFFGPGTRLTVL.

The chain joins TRBV5-1 to TRBJ1-4; TRBD1 aligns across 12 bases. Trimming cost V 5 bases and J 5 bases; bases outside gene matches: 10. Germline CDR1 is SGHRS and CDR2 is YFSETQ. The CDR3 is 17 residues long. The CDR3 region has the DNA TGCGCCAGCAGTCGTCGCGGGACAGGGGGCCCAAATGAAAAACTGTTTTTT. Translating it yields CASSRRGTGGPNEKLFF.

This clone was observed once. The V call is TRBV6-1, the J call TRBJ2-3; weak D call: TRBD1 (5 bases). The CDR3 totals 14 residues. Germline assignment: CDR1 MNHNS and CDR2 SASEGT. The V end lost 4 bases, the J end lost 2 bases, and 10 bases lay between the germline ends. CDR3 in DNA: TGTGCCAGCAGTGGGGGCTATAACACAGATACGCAGTATTTT. It encodes CASSGGYNTDTQYF.

This chain connects TRBV4-1 to TRBJ1-5, with D possibly matching TRBD1 (5 bases). The CDR3 length is 15 residues. From germline, CDR1 is MGHRA and CDR2 YSYEKL. V was pared by 5 bases and J by 0 bases, with 11 bases between. CDR3 DNA sequence: TGCGCCAGCAGCGACGTAGGGGTTAGCAATCAGCCCCAGCATTTT. It codes for CASSDVGVSNQPQHF.

J is TRBJ1-2 and V is TRBV15, with D perhaps TRBD1 (6 bases). Trimming removed 3 bases from V and 7 bases from J, with 12 bases in between. From germline, CDR1 is LNHNV and CDR2 YYDKDF (reference sequence). CDR3 length equals 13 residues. The CDR3, as DNA: TGTGCCACCAGCAGGGACAGCGGACTTGGCTACACCTTC. The encoded protein is CATSRDSGLGYTF.